Listed here are 14 T cell receptor beta chains from one sample, sequenced in a study of naive and memory T cell subsets. Study results and caveats: Especially in CD8 cells, naive repertoires contained a few larger clonotypes, possibly CD45RA-re-expressing memory cells.

No cognate antigen is known for these TCRs. Two oligonucleotides, mixed equimolar, formed the beta constant-region primer covering TRBC1 and TRBC2. The ligated cDNA underwent four PCR rounds using SP2 and nested alpha and beta constant-region primers. MiXCR was run by TCRdb on the UMI-ligation and nested PCR reads, yielding one entry per CDR3 protein. The profile shows over 110,000 distinct CDR3 sequences, about 20% of them singletons. Sequencing used naive CD8+ T cells from blood. These receptors all stem from a human donor in good health.

Details on this clonotype: The junction and the germline gene differ at one end; a read error may be behind it. The chain has TRBV20-1 and TRBJ2-1, with D possibly TRBD2 on 5 matching bases. This CDR3 contains 15 residues. Germline lookup yields CDR1 DFQATT and CDR2 SNEGSKA (reference sequence). CDR3 sequence (DNA): TGCAGTGCCAGAGGGTCGGAAAGGTCCTACAATGAGCAGTTCTTC. Amino acid sequence: CSARGSERSYNEQFF.

CDR3 coding DNA: TGTGCCAGCAGCTTACCTACCGGGACTAACACTGAAGCTTTCTTT. Encoded protein: CASSLPTGTNTEAFF. This chain connects TRBV21-1 to TRBJ1-1. TRBV21-1 constitutes a pseudogene. The CDR3 extends over 15 amino acids.

The V call is TRBV27, the J call TRBJ2-1; 10 bases agree with TRBD1. This CDR3 spans 17 amino acids. Germline V lookup: CDR1 MNHEY, CDR2 SMNVEV (reference sequence). After removal of 5 bases from V and 8 bases from J, the junction contained 15 bases not matched to a gene. The CDR3 sequence is CASSPLRTGTGADEQFF. The CDR3 DNA reads TGTGCCAGCAGTCCACTCCGAACCGGGACAGGGGCCGATGAGCAGTTCTTC.

V and J are TRBV4-2 and TRBJ1-2; a possible D gene is TRBD1 (6 bases). Trimming took 4 bases from V and 3 from J, leaving 9 bases between them. Germline V gene sequence: CDR1 LGHNA, CDR2 YNFKEQ. The CDR3 length is 13 residues. The CDR3 protein is CASSPNRDYGYTF. The DNA for the CDR3 is TGTGCCAGCAGCCCTAACAGGGACTATGGCTACACCTTC.

J is TRBJ2-7 and V is TRBV4-1; D call uncertain. The CDR3 is 14 residues long. CDR1 and CDR2 from the germline V gene are MGHRA and YSYEKL. With 6 bases removed from V and 0 bases from J, the gap between germline ends came to 12 bases. The CDR3 region is CASRKSVSSYEQYF. Here the CDR3 DNA reads TGCGCCAGCAGAAAATCGGTAAGCTCCTACGAGCAGTACTTC.

V and J are TRBV9 and TRBJ2-3; D ambiguous. The V and J ends lost 3 bases and 0 bases respectively, with 20 bases between them. CDR1 SGDLS and CDR2 YYNGEE come from the germline V gene. This CDR3 is built from 18 residues. As DNA, the CDR3 is TGTGCCAGCAGCGGGGTTGAAGACCCGGTTATGAGCACAGATACGCAGTATTTT. It specifies CASSGVEDPVMSTDTQYF.

V usage is TRBV28 and J usage is TRBJ2-1; possible D gene TRBD1, 6 bases. This CDR3 is built from 15 residues. V lost 5 bases, J lost 10 bases, and 21 bases lay in between. Germline CDR1 MDHEN, CDR2 SYDVKM. Here the CDR3 reads CASSQQGSWAEEQFF. The DNA for the CDR3 is TGTGCCAGCAGTCAACAGGGTTCTTGGGCCGAGGAGCAGTTCTTC.

The V call is TRBV7-9, the J call TRBJ1-1; D is unresolved. This CDR3 has 13 amino acids. V lost 4 bases and J 3 bases, leaving 9 bases between the germline ends. Per germline, CDR1 SEHNR and CDR2 FQNEAQ (reference sequence). The CDR3 nucleotides read TGTGCCAGCAGCTCCTACAGCGACACTGAAGCTTTCTTT. It is translated as CASSSYSDTEAFF.

This clonotype turned up a few times. This chain connects TRBV12-3 or TRBV12-4 to TRBJ1-2, with 7 nucleotides matching TRBD1. This CDR3 has 12 amino acids. Unmatched junction bases numbered 2, after V lost 4 bases and J lost 6 bases. The CDR3 loop is CASSSTGDGYTF. For the CDR3, the DNA is TGTGCCAGCAGTTCCACAGGGGATGGCTACACCTTC.

This clonotype came up a few times. CDR3 sequence: CSVVSWTSSNYGYTF. As DNA, the CDR3 is TGCAGCGTTGTGTCCTGGACAAGCTCTAACTATGGCTACACCTTC. This rearrangement joins TRBV29-1 to TRBJ1-2, with D perhaps TRBD1 (5 bases). Germline values: CDR1 SQVTM, CDR2 ANQGSEA. V gave up 4 bases and J gave up 0 bases, with 15 bases separating them. The CDR3 totals 15 residues.

The chain couples TRBV7-8 to TRBJ2-4, with 7 bases fitting TRBD1. Looked up from germline, CDR1 is SGHVS and CDR2 is FQNEAQ. Unmatched junction bases numbered 2, after V lost 7 bases and J lost 2 bases. The CDR3 runs to 13 residues. The CDR3 sequence: CASTDRPKNIQYF. In DNA, the CDR3 is TGTGCCAGCACGGACAGGCCCAAAAACATTCAGTACTTC. Based on the CDR3 plus reference TRBV7-8 and TRBJ2-4, the full variable domain is GAGVSQSPRYKVAKRGQDVALRCDPISGHVSLFWYQQALGQGPEFLTYFQNEAQLDKSGLPSDRFFAERPEGSVSTLKIQRTQQEDSAVYLCASTDRPKNIQYFGAGTRLSVL.

This chain links TRBV12-3 or TRBV12-4 with TRBJ1-1; TRBD1 matches 8 bases. The CDR3 is made up of 13 amino acids. V gave up 6 bases and J gave up 6 bases; unmatched junction bases: 6. The DNA for the CDR3 is TGTGCCAGCAGCCCCATACAGGGGGCTGAAGCTTTCTTT. Its protein product is CASSPIQGAEAFF.

The V gene is TRBV7-3, the J gene TRBJ2-1; 8 bases fit TRBD2. The CDR3 length is 16 residues. Germline loops: CDR1 SGHTA, CDR2 FQGTGA. Trimming took 2 bases from V and 6 from J; bases not matched to a gene: 9. CDR3 DNA sequence: TGTGCCAGCAGCTTACTCCTTGCGGGAGGAGGCAATGAGCAGTTCTTC. Amino acid sequence: CASSLLLAGGGNEQFF. Complete variable domain (other parts from reference TRBV7-3 and TRBJ2-1): GAGVSQTPSNKVTEKGKYVELRCDPISGHTALYWYRQSLGQGPEFLIYFQGTGAADDSGLPNDRFFAVRPEGSVSTLKIQRTERGDSAVYLCASSLLLAGGGNEQFFGPGTRLTVL.

The chain joins TRBV27 to TRBJ2-7; D is unclear. V was trimmed by 5 bases and J by 1 base, leaving 18 bases between them. This CDR3 has 16 residues. Germline V gives CDR1 MNHEY, CDR2 SMNVEV (reference sequence). In DNA form, the CDR3 reads TGTGCCAGCAGTACCCTTCCGGGCCCTTCGTCCTACGAGCAGTACTTC. It yields the protein CASSTLPGPSSYEQYF.